A single sample gave rise to the 22 T cell receptor beta chains below, sequenced in a study of T cell responses to AZD1222 COVID-19 vaccine. Profiled with immunoSEQ multiplex PCR; TCRdb holds only in-frame clones, not every one. The sample has 20,000 to 30,000 clones, about 88% seen once; the top ten hold 6.5% to 10%. The sequencing here drew on peripheral blood, taken 28 days after the second AZD1222 dose. The receptors were gathered from an adult who received the AZD1222 COVID-19 vaccine.

V gene TRBV4-1 combines with J gene TRBJ2-7; D assignment may be TRBD1 or TRBD2 (5 bases each). V dropped 4 bases and J dropped 2 bases, with 12 bases sitting between them. CDR1 MGHRA and CDR2 YSYEKL come from the germline V gene. The CDR3 length is 14 residues. The CDR3: CASSPGPRTYEQYF. The CDR3 bases are TGCGCCAGCAGCCCGGGACCGCGAACCTACGAGCAGTACTTC.

The V and J genes are TRBV18 and TRBJ2-3, with a weak D call TRBD2 (6 bases). V was trimmed by 3 bases and J by 3 bases, leaving 16 bases between them. Germline assignment: CDR1 KGHSH and CDR2 LQKENI. The CDR3 is made up of 16 amino acids. The chain's CDR3 is CASSPRRGSGTDTQYF. The DNA for the CDR3 is TGTGCCAGCTCACCGAGGCGGGGTAGTGGGACAGATACGCAGTATTTT.

This rearrangement joins TRBV25-1 to TRBJ2-1; TRBD1 agrees at 8 bases. Trimming cost V 1 base and J 4 bases; bases outside gene matches: 12. The CDR3 is 18 amino acids. The germline gives CDR1 MGHDK, CDR2 SYGVNS. The CDR3 region is CASSESLGRGPVYNEQFF. The CDR3 DNA sequence: TGTGCCAGCAGTGAATCTCTAGGCAGGGGGCCAGTTTACAATGAGCAGTTCTTC.

The chain couples TRBV4-1 to TRBJ2-7; D may be TRBD2 (7 bases). With 1 base removed from V and 2 bases from J, the gap between germline ends came to 27 bases. Looked up from germline, CDR1 is MGHRA and CDR2 is YSYEKL. This CDR3 is 20 amino acids long. For the CDR3, the DNA is TGCGCCAGCAGCCAAGGGCCCACACCTTGGGGGCGGGGGAAGGCCTACGAGCAGTACTTC. Residues: CASSQGPTPWGRGKAYEQYF.

V is TRBV30 and J is TRBJ1-3; no clear D gene. Trimming removed 0 bases from V and 7 bases from J, with 13 bases in between. This CDR3 is built from 14 residues. Looked up from germline, CDR1 is GTSNPN and CDR2 is SVGIG (reference sequence). For the CDR3, the DNA is TGTGCCTGGAGTGTGCGGCTAGAGGGCAACACCATATATTTT. Encoded protein: CAWSVRLEGNTIYF.

Written as DNA, the CDR3 is TGTGCCAGCAGCTCTGGGATTGCGAATCAGCCCCAGCATTTT. Encoded protein: CASSSGIANQPQHF. This rearrangement joins TRBV5-6 to TRBJ1-5; D is undetermined. CDR3 length equals 14 residues. The germline V gene has CDR1 SGHDT and CDR2 YYEEEE. V was cut by 3 bases and J by 4 bases, with 11 bases left in between.

This clone turned up a few times. The V call is TRBV5-6, the J call TRBJ1-3; the D gene is possibly TRBD1 (5 bases). CDR1 and CDR2 from the germline V gene are SGHDT and YYEEEE. CDR3 length equals 14 residues. V was trimmed by 2 bases and J by 4 bases, leaving 10 bases between them. Written as DNA, the CDR3 is TGTGCCAGCAGCTTTCTCGGGGGAGGAAACACCATATATTTT. Translation gives CASSFLGGGNTIYF.

J is TRBJ2-1 and V is TRBV3-1 (or the pseudogene TRBV3-2); the match to TRBD2 covers 7 bases. V dropped 0 bases and J dropped 0; count of bases not matched to a gene: 8. Germline V gene sequence: CDR1 LGHDT, CDR2 YNNKEL (reference sequence). The CDR3 is 18 amino acids. CDR3 nucleotide sequence: TGTGCCAGCAGCCAAGAGGCACTAGCGTTTAGCTCCTACAATGAGCAGTTCTTC. Protein: CASSQEALAFSSYNEQFF.

The V call is TRBV12-3 or TRBV12-4, the J call TRBJ1-2, with D unclear. V dropped 3 bases and J dropped 7 bases, with 9 bases sitting between them. There are 12 residues in the CDR3. CDR3 loop: CASSFPSSGYTF. The DNA for the CDR3 is TGTGCCAGCAGTTTCCCCAGCAGTGGCTACACCTTC.

The gene calls are TRBV27 and TRBJ2-6; the match to TRBD1 covers 9 bases. The CDR3 length is 17 residues. Germline V gives CDR1 MNHEY, CDR2 SMNVEV (reference sequence). Trimming removed 5 bases from V and 3 bases from J; junction bases left unmatched: 8. The CDR3 bases are TGTGCCAGCAGTCCGGGACAGGGAATCGGTGGGGCCAACGTCCTGACTTTC. As protein: CASSPGQGIGGANVLTF.

V usage is TRBV28 and J usage is TRBJ2-7; weak D call: TRBD1 (5 bases). Germline values: CDR1 MDHEN, CDR2 SYDVKM. The CDR3 has 14 amino acids. V gave up 5 bases and J gave up 2 bases, with 13 bases separating them. The CDR3 nucleotides are TGTGCCAGCAGTCGACACGGCAGGGCCTACGAGCAGTACTTC. Its protein product is CASSRHGRAYEQYF.

J is TRBJ2-5 and V is TRBV5-1, with 7 bases identical to TRBD1. The CDR3 extends over 13 amino acids. Germline assignment: CDR1 SGHRS and CDR2 YFSETQ. The junction had 7 bases not matched to a gene; V was cut back by 6 bases and J by 5 bases. The CDR3 DNA reads TGCGCCAGCAACCCAGACAGGGCGGAGACCCAGTACTTC. It is translated as CASNPDRAETQYF.

This chain connects TRBV30 to TRBJ1-3; D may be TRBD1 (6 bases). Trimming took 4 bases from V and 4 from J, leaving 11 bases between them. The CDR3 runs 13 residues. Germline V gene lookup returns CDR1 GTSNPN and CDR2 SVGIG (reference sequence). CDR3 sequence: CAWNPGAGNTIYF. CDR3 sequence (DNA): TGTGCCTGGAACCCAGGGGCCGGAAACACCATATATTTT.

This rearrangement joins TRBV30 to TRBJ1-3; D uncertain. V lost 0 bases and J 3 bases, leaving 3 bases between the germline ends. This CDR3 comprises 12 residues. Germline V gene sequence: CDR1 GTSNPN, CDR2 SVGIG (reference sequence). The CDR3 DNA is TGTGCCTGGAGTGTAGGTGGAAACACCATATATTTT. The encoded protein is CAWSVGGNTIYF.

V usage is TRBV27 and J usage is TRBJ2-7; TRBD2 matches 11 bases. Germline CDR1 MNHEY, CDR2 SMNVEV (reference sequence). With V trimmed by 4 bases and J by 1 base, 9 bases remained unmatched. The CDR3 runs 17 residues. CDR3 bases: TGTGCCAGCAGTTCCCGAACTAGCGGGGGATATTCCTACGAGCAGTACTTC. Residues: CASSSRTSGGYSYEQYF.

The genes are TRBV5-4 and TRBJ1-2; the match to TRBD1 covers 7 bases. This CDR3 has 15 residues. V shed 3 bases, J shed 4 bases, and the junction held 9 bases outside the gene matches. The germline CDR1 and CDR2 sequences are SGHNT and YYREEE (reference sequence). The DNA for the CDR3 is TGTGCCAGCAGCTCGCAGGGGGGCCTTGGCTATGGCTACACCTTC. It codes for CASSSQGGLGYGYTF.

The CDR3 loop reads CASSLRKEDSPLHF. Here the CDR3 DNA reads TGTGCCAGCAGCCTTCGGAAGGAGGATTCACCCCTCCACTTT. This chain uses TRBV7-8 with TRBJ1-6, with D hard to call. Trimming pared 5 bases from V and 8 bases from J, leaving 13 bases between. Per the germline V gene, CDR1 is SGHVS and CDR2 is FQNEAQ. The CDR3 length is 14 residues.

V usage is TRBV2 and J usage is TRBJ1-4, with D unresolved. The V end was cut by 3 bases, the J end by 3 bases, with 17 bases between. This CDR3 has 17 amino acids. CDR1 and CDR2 from the germline V gene are SNHLY and FYNNEI. CDR3 amino acids: CASSDRRRAVPNEKLFF. In DNA form, the CDR3 reads TGTGCCAGCAGTGATAGGAGGCGGGCGGTCCCTAATGAAAAACTGTTTTTT.

This clone was seen just once. The chain employs TRBV6-5 and TRBJ2-4, with 8 nucleotides matching TRBD1. The CDR3 has 14 amino acids. The V segment lost 6 bases and the J segment 8 bases; nucleotides outside the gene matches: 9. The V gene's germline CDR1 is MNHEY and CDR2 SVGAGI. In DNA form, the CDR3 reads TGTGCCAGCAGCCCAGGACAGGGTTGGGACATTCAGTACTTC. Protein sequence: CASSPGQGWDIQYF.

The rearrangement uses TRBV5-4 and TRBJ1-1, with D unresolved. The CDR3 is 13 amino acids. V was trimmed by 0 bases and J by 0 bases, leaving 3 bases between them. The V gene's germline CDR1 is SGHNT and CDR2 YYREEE (reference sequence). Here the CDR3 DNA reads TGTGCCAGCAGCTTGGAGTTGAACACTGAAGCTTTCTTT. Protein sequence: CASSLELNTEAFF.

The V and J genes are TRBV3-1 (or the pseudogene TRBV3-2) and TRBJ2-2; D may be TRBD2 (6 bases). Trimming stripped 1 base from V and 1 base from J, with 10 bases between. The CDR3 contains 16 residues. Germline-derived CDR1 and CDR2 are LGHDT and YNNKEL (reference sequence). In DNA, the CDR3 is TGTGCCAGCAGCCAAGTGTCGGGAGAGAACACCGGGGAGCTGTTTTTT. The encoded protein is CASSQVSGENTGELFF.

The chain is built from TRBV27 and TRBJ2-2, with TRBD2 matching over 8 bases. CDR1 MNHEY and CDR2 SMNVEV come from the germline V gene (reference sequence). This CDR3 region has 16 residues. V lost 2 bases to trimming and J lost 6 bases; unmatched junction nucleotides: 8. This CDR3 is CASSLLDGRVSGELFF. The DNA for the CDR3 is TGTGCCAGCAGTTTACTGGACGGGAGGGTGTCCGGGGAGCTGTTTTTT.